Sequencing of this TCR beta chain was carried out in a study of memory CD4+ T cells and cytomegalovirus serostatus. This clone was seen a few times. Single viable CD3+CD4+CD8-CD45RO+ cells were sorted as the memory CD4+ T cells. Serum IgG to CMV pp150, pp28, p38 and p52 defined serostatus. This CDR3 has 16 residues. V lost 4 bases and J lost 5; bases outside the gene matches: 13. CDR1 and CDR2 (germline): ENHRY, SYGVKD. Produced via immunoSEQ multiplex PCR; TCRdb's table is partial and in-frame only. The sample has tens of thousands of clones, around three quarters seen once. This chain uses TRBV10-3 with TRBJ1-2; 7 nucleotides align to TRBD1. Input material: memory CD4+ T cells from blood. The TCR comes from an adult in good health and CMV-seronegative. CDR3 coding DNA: TGTGCCATCAGTGCGCAGACAGGGCCTCCCCAGTATGGCTACACCTTC. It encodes CAISAQTGPPQYGYTF.